The source of this T cell receptor (beta chain) is a study of OX40 agonist ivuxolimab in advanced cancers. The table came from immunoSEQ multiplex PCR; TCRdb's copy has only in-frame clones and leaves some out. The profile covers 35,000 to 55,000 clones, with roughly 80% appearing a single time and roughly 7.3% taken by the ten largest. Trimming cost V 3 bases and J 3 bases; bases outside gene matches: 4. Germline V gene lookup returns CDR1 MNHNS and CDR2 SASEGT. The CDR3 runs 15 residues. The chain has TRBV6-1 and TRBJ2-3; TRBD2 matches at 9 bases. The receptor was derived from an adult with an advanced solid tumor such as melanoma, head and neck, liver or kidney cancer. This specimen was CD4+ or CD8+ T cells sorted from blood, taken in a trial of the OX40 agonist ivuxolimab. The CDR3 coding sequence is TGTGCCAGCAGTGAGCGGGGGGGAAGGACAGATACGCAGTATTTT. Its protein is CASSERGGRTDTQYF.